The entry that follows covers one T cell receptor (beta chain) sequence. The sample is drawn from a study of blood T cell repertoires in COVID-19. At the level of the study: From T cells, B-cell-depleted T cells, or PBMCs came the material, which was cDNA or gDNA.

Original processing methods: Reference gene primer amplification gave estimated nucleated cell counts. TCRdb keeps only in-frame clones here, not all; method: immunoSEQ multiplex PCR. V, J and clone size derive from that table, while D and trimming were established from the DNA sequence. The sample carries some 270,000 clones, around nine tenths recorded once. V lost 1 base and J 0 bases, leaving 9 bases between the germline ends. Germline CDR1 SGHTA, CDR2 FQGNSA. The CDR3 contains 15 residues. The chain is built from TRBV7-2 and TRBJ1-2; D remains ambiguous. The TCR originated in a woman aged 55-69 years who had recovered from COVID-19. Specimen: peripheral blood. In DNA form, the CDR3 reads TGTGCCAGCAGCTTAGTCCGTCTAGCTAACTATGGCTACACCTTC. This gives the protein CASSLVRLANYGYTF.